Listed below are T cell receptor beta chains from one sample, sequenced in a study of blood T cell repertoires in COVID-19. Assay used: immunoSEQ multiplex PCR; TCRdb lists only in-frame clones, some missing. This sample has under 30,000 clones, with around 91% found just once. Sequencing input: peripheral blood. The receptors were sampled from a man aged 80 or over with acute or convalescent COVID-19. Each CDR3 is given with its conserved first and last residue. Each record gives: clone size, J gene, D gene, V gene, CDR3 DNA, CDR3 protein. D genes are given only for firm matches. Where a row states a size, it is once, few, many or the class of an expanded clone; other rows omit it.

once TRBJ1-2 . TRBV6-4 TGTGCCAGCAGGACCGTCGCGTTTGGCGGCTATGGCTACACCTTC CASRTVAFGGYGYTF
. TRBJ1-4 . TRBV11-3 TGTGCCAGCAGCCCTTATGCCCCTACCGATACGATTAATGAAAAACTGTTTTTT CASSPYAPTDTINEKLFF
. TRBJ2-7 TRBD2 TRBV3-1/TRBV3-2 TGTGCCAGCAGCAGAAACCGACGGGGGGACGAGCAGTACTTC CASSRNRRGDEQYF
once TRBJ1-2 . TRBV5-4 TGTGCCAGCAGCCCCCCCAGGGGAGACTATGGCTACACCTTC CASSPPRGDYGYTF
. TRBJ2-1 TRBD2 TRBV14 TGTGCCAGCAGTCCGGGACTAGCGTCCTACAATGAGCAGTTCTTC CASSPGLASYNEQFF
. TRBJ1-1 . TRBV29-1 TGCAGCGCCCAACGGACAGTATTGAACACTGAAGCTTTCTTT CSAQRTVLNTEAFF
. TRBJ2-2 TRBD1 TRBV5-4 TGTGCCAGCAGCCCGGGACAGAGCAAGGGAACGAACACCGGGGAGCTGTTTTTT CASSPGQSKGTNTGELFF
. TRBJ2-6 . TRBV5-1 TGCGCCAGCAGCATTATAAACTCTGGGGCCAACGTCCTGACTTTC CASSIINSGANVLTF
. TRBJ2-2 TRBD1 TRBV5-1 TGCGCCAGCAGCCCAAGACAGGGGGCTGACGGGGAGCTGTTTTTT CASSPRQGADGELFF
. TRBJ2-7 TRBD1 TRBV15 TGTGCCACCAGCTACGACATTCCGGACAGGATCTCCTACGAGCAGTACTTC CATSYDIPDRISYEQYF
. TRBJ2-7 . TRBV12-3/TRBV12-4 TGTGCCAGCGGGGGAGGCTACGAGCAGTACTTC CASGGGYEQYF
. TRBJ1-6 . TRBV7-8 TGTGCCAGCAGCTCCCTGAGGGATTTTGCTTCACCCCTCCACTTT CASSSLRDFASPLHF
. TRBJ2-2 . TRBV19 TGTGCCAGTAGCAAGGGGGGGCAGAACACCGGGGAGCTGTTTTTT CASSKGGQNTGELFF